A selection of T cell receptor beta chains follows, all from one sample in a study of early T cells in non-severe SARS-CoV-2 infection. One entry per CDR3 protein results from TCRdb running MiXCR on the 5' RACE reads. The sample consists of tens of thousands of distinct CDR3 sequences, 5% to 6.5% of them appearing once. The sample in question was whole blood, obtained at baseline. These receptors originate from an adult who was a healthcare worker with PCR-confirmed SARS-CoV-2 infection or an uninfected control (not recorded which). The CDR3 runs from the conserved cysteine through the conserved F or W. A D gene is named only where the DNA matches it firmly. The size of a clone is reported for some rows only, either as once, few or many, or as a class for expanded clones.

>TRBV25-1|TRBJ2-3|.|many
TGTGCCAGCGGCGGGGTGGAAAGAGCAGATACGCAGTATTTT
CASGGVERADTQYF
>TRBV28|TRBJ2-3|.|many
TGTGCCAGCAATATCGGGGGAGGAGATACGCAGTATTTT
CASNIGGGDTQYF
>TRBV2|TRBJ1-6|TRBD1|many
TGTGCCAGCAGCCTCGACAGGGAGAATTCACCCCTCCACTTT
CASSLDRENSPLHF
>TRBV7-9|TRBJ2-7|TRBD2|many
TGTGCCAGCAGCTTAGGGAGCGGGAGACTTACAGAGCAGTACTTC
CASSLGSGRLTEQYF
>TRBV5-6|TRBJ2-5|.|.
TGTGCCAGCAGCTTGAGGGGGGTATGGGAGACCCAGTACTTC
CASSLRGVWETQYF
>TRBV6-2/TRBV6-3|TRBJ2-7|TRBD1|many
TGTGCCAGCCTCGTGGGACAGGGACCCTACGAGCAGTACTTC
CASLVGQGPYEQYF
>TRBV5-6|TRBJ2-3|TRBD2|many
TGTGCCAGCAGCAGATATCTAGCGGAGACTAGCACAGATACGCAGTATTTT
CASSRYLAETSTDTQYF
>TRBV20-1|TRBJ1-6|.|.
TGCAGTGCTAGGCTCAGGGGCAATAATTCACCCCTCCACTTT
CSARLRGNNSPLHF
>TRBV28|TRBJ2-7|.|many
TGTGCCAGCAGTTCACAGGGCAATCGTCCCTACGAGCAGTACTTC
CASSSQGNRPYEQYF
>TRBV5-1|TRBJ2-3|.|many
TGCGCCAGCAGCTTGGTGGGGAGAGAGGCGCAGTATTTT
CASSLVGREAQYF
>TRBV7-9|TRBJ1-6|.|many
TGTGCCAGCAGCTTAGCTGAGAATTCACCCCTCCACTTT
CASSLAENSPLHF
>TRBV9|TRBJ2-7|TRBD2|.
TGTGCCAGCAGCGTAGATAACGGGAGGGCCCTAGGTCCTCAGCACTTC
CASSVDNGRALGPQHF
>TRBV7-9|TRBJ2-1|.|many
TGTGCCAGCAGCTTAACCGCGGGTTACAATGAGCAGTTCTTC
CASSLTAGYNEQFF
>TRBV5-4|TRBJ1-2|TRBD1|few
TGTGCCAGCAGCCAGACAGGGGGCTTGACAGCGGATGGCTACACCTTC
CASSQTGGLTADGYTF
>TRBV12-3/TRBV12-4|TRBJ2-5|.|many
TGTGCCAGCAGCACGAGCGAGACCCAGTACTTC
CASSTSETQYF
>TRBV3-1|TRBJ2-1|TRBD2|.
TGTGCCAGCAGCCCATCTAGCGGGAGTTGGAATGAGCAGTTCTTC
CASSPSSGSWNEQFF
>TRBV11-2|TRBJ2-7|TRBD2|many
TGTGCCAGCAGCACCTTAGCGGGAGACCTCTACGAGCAGTACTTC
CASSTLAGDLYEQYF
>TRBV4-2|TRBJ2-7|.|many
TGTGCCAGCAGCCAAGATAACGCGGGCTACGAGCAGTACTTC
CASSQDNAGYEQYF
>TRBV12-3/TRBV12-4|TRBJ1-2|.|many
TGTGCCAGCAGTCAGACAGGTTCTGGCTACACCTTC
CASSQTGSGYTF
>TRBV12-3/TRBV12-4|TRBJ1-2|TRBD1|many
TGTGCCAGCTCCACGGGACAGCCTAACTATGGCTACACCTTC
CASSTGQPNYGYTF
>TRBV19|TRBJ1-5|TRBD1|many
TGTGCCAGTACAGGGGGCCATCAGCCCCAGCATTTT
CASTGGHQPQHF
>TRBV7-2|TRBJ1-3|TRBD1|.
TGTGCCAGCAGCTTCGCTTCGGGACAGAGAAACACCATATATTTT
CASSFASGQRNTIYF
>TRBV12-3/TRBV12-4|TRBJ2-2|.|many
TGTGCCAGCAGTTTTGATCAGACCGGGGTGCTGTTTTTT
CASSFDQTGVLFF
>TRBV7-3|TRBJ2-1|.|many
TGTGCCAGCAGCTTTCAGGGATATGACAATGAGCAGTTCTTC
CASSFQGYDNEQFF
>TRBV18|TRBJ2-1|.|many
TGTGCCAGCTCCCCTACGGATGAGCAGTTCTTC
CASSPTDEQFF
>TRBV24-1|TRBJ2-5|.|many
TGTGCCACCAGTGATCCCCGGGACATCGAAGTCCAGTACTTC
CATSDPRDIEVQYF
>TRBV28|TRBJ1-2|.|.
TGTGCCAGCAGTTTACCGGGCCAATTCTATGGCTACACCTTC
CASSLPGQFYGYTF
>TRBV28|TRBJ1-2|.|many
TGTGCCAGCAGCCCGGCGGGGGCGCTGGTAGTGAACTATGGCTACACCTTC
CASSPAGALVVNYGYTF
>TRBV7-8|TRBJ2-3|.|few
TGTGCCAGCAGCTTAGCGGGCGGGACCGGTTACGGTACGCAGTATTTT
CASSLAGGTGYGTQYF
>TRBV20-1|TRBJ2-7|.|.
TGCAGTGCAAGAGATCAAAGTACAGGAAAGGGGCTCGAGCAGTACTTC
CSARDQSTGKGLEQYF
>TRBV30|TRBJ2-2|TRBD1|.
TGTGCCTGGAGGAATTGGACAGGGCCGACCGGGGAGCTGTTTTTT
CAWRNWTGPTGELFF
>TRBV7-2|TRBJ2-7|.|.
TGTGCCAGCAGCTTCTCCTCTGCCCCGGCCTACGAGCAGTACTTC
CASSFSSAPAYEQYF
>TRBV14|TRBJ1-1|TRBD1|few
TGTGCCAGCAGCCGACGGACAGGGCTCTTTGAAGCTTTCTTT
CASSRRTGLFEAFF
>TRBV12-2|TRBJ1-2|.|many
TGTGCAAGTCGCTTCTCACAGGGGGCATGTGGCTACACCTTC
CASRFSQGACGYTF
>TRBV11-2|TRBJ2-7|.|many
TGTGCCAGCAGCTTAGGGGGGCCATCTCACGAGCAGTACTTC
CASSLGGPSHEQYF
>TRBV12-5|TRBJ1-1|TRBD1|many
TGTGCTAGTGGTCTCGACAGGGTCGGCACTGAAGCTTTCTTT
CASGLDRVGTEAFF
>TRBV6-2/TRBV6-3|TRBJ2-7|.|many
TGTGCCAGCAGCCGTATTTGGGCTGAGAACGAGCAGTACTTC
CASSRIWAENEQYF
>TRBV19|TRBJ1-5|.|many
TGTGCCAGTAGTTCCTTCCGGGACAGCAATCAGCCCCAGCATTTT
CASSSFRDSNQPQHF
>TRBV28|TRBJ2-3|TRBD2|few
TGTGCCAGCAGTTTATGGCAGGGAAGTGCGGGAGAAGACACAGATACGCAGTATTTT
CASSLWQGSAGEDTDTQYF
>TRBV28|TRBJ1-5|.|.
TGTGCCAGCAGCAACAGGGCCCGTAATCAGCCCCAGCATTTT
CASSNRARNQPQHF
>TRBV19|TRBJ2-2|.|many
TGTGCCAGTAGACTACTAGTGAACACCGGGGAGCTGTTTTTT
CASRLLVNTGELFF
>TRBV5-1|TRBJ2-7|.|few
TGCGCCAGCAGCGCCTCCGGGACGGTCGAGCAGTACTTC
CASSASGTVEQYF
>TRBV12-3/TRBV12-4|TRBJ1-2|TRBD1|many
TGTGCCAGCAGTTTGTCAGCAGGGGGCTATGGCTACACCTTC
CASSLSAGGYGYTF
>TRBV12-3/TRBV12-4|TRBJ2-1|TRBD2|many
TGTGCCAGCAGCCCCGGGACGGAGCAACCGAGCGGGAGGTTCGGTAATGAGCAGTTCTTC
CASSPGTEQPSGRFGNEQFF
>TRBV14|TRBJ1-2|.|few
TGTGCCAGCAGCCAAGAGGGTGACTACACCTTC
CASSQEGDYTF
>TRBV7-9|TRBJ1-5|.|many
TGTGCCAGCAGCTTGTGGGATCAGCCCCAGCATTTT
CASSLWDQPQHF
>TRBV20-1|TRBJ1-1|.|many
TGCAGTGCTAGCTCCCTGCGCAGGGCCAATGAAGCTTTCTTT
CSASSLRRANEAFF